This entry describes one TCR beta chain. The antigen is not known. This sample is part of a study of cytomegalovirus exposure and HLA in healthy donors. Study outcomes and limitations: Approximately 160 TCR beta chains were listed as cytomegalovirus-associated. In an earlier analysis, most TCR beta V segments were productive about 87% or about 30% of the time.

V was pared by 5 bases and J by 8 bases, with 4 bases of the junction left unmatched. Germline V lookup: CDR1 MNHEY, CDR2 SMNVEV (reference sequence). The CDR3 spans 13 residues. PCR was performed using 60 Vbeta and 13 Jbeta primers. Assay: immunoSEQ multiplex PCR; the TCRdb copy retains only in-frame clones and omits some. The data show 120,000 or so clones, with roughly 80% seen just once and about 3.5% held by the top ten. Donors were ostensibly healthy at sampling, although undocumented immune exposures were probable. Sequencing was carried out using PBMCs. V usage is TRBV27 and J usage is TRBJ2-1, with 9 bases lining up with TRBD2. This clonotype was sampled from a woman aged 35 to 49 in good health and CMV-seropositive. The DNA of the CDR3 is TGTGCCAGCAGTCCTAGCGGGACCGATGAGCAGTTCTTC. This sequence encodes CASSPSGTDEQFF.